A single T cell receptor (beta chain) is shown here with its context. RNA in amounts of roughly 0.5 to 1 ug was reverse transcribed with random hexamers. Amplification of TCR beta CDR3 spanned 54 Vbeta and 13 Jbeta via immunoSEQ multiplex PCR. TCRdb recomputed calls from the immunoSEQ multiplex PCR reads with MiXCR, one row per CDR3 protein. The sample has some 200,000 distinct CDR3 sequences, approximately 94% seen once. The data were obtained in a study of CD8 T cells in Susac syndrome. Study overall: Over 5 sequenced Susac syndrome patients had clinically active disease, while eight were in remission. When their blood was taken, patients with Susac syndrome were therapy-naive, taking corticosteroids, or taking intravenous immunoglobulin alone.

The CDR3 contains 14 residues. V trimming: 5 bases; J trimming: 6 bases; junction bases outside the gene matches: 4. Germline CDR1 ENHRY, CDR2 SYGVKD. The rearrangement links TRBV10-3 to TRBJ2-7, with 13 bases matching TRBD2. Sequencing was carried out using CD4+ T cells from PBMCs. The clonotype was recovered from a human donor with Susac syndrome. CDR3 in amino acids: CAISLGLAGVEQYF. The CDR3 region has the DNA TGTGCCATCAGTCTAGGACTAGCGGGGGTCGAGCAGTACTTC.